This T cell receptor (beta chain) was obtained from a study of blood T cell repertoires in COVID-19. Sequencing used immunoSEQ multiplex PCR; TCRdb keeps in-frame clones, though not all of them. The profile shows around 360,000 clones, about 89% of them singletons. This clone was seen only a few times. Trimming removed 2 bases at V and 4 bases at J, with 10 bases between. CDR1 is SGDLS, CDR2 YYNGEE, per germline. The CDR3 has 14 residues. Those enrolled in Seattle joined during active infection and were followed longitudinally afterward. This sequence was found in a woman aged 25 to 45 with COVID-19, enrolled during active disease. The material sequenced was peripheral blood. J is TRBJ1-3 and V is TRBV9; D gene unclear. CDR3: CASSVPGGGNTIYF. CDR3 DNA: TGTGCCAGCAGCGTCCCCGGAGGGGGAAACACCATATATTTT.